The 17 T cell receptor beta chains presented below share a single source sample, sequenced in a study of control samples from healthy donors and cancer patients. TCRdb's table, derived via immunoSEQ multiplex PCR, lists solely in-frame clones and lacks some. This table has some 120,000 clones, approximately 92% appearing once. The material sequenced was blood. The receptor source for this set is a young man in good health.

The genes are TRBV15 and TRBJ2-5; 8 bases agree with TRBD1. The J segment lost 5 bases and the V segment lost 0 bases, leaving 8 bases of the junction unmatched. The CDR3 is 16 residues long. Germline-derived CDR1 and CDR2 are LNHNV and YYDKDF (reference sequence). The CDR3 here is CATSRDPQGAGETQYF. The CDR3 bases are TGTGCCACCAGCAGAGATCCCCAGGGGGCAGGGGAGACCCAGTACTTC. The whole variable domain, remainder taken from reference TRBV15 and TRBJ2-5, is DAMVIQNPRYQVTQFGKPVTLSCSQTLNHNVMYWYQQKSSQAPKLLFHYYDKDFNNEADTPDNFQSRRPNTSFCFLDIRSPGLGDTAMYLCATSRDPQGAGETQYFGPGTRLLVL.

CDR3 loop: CASSLSGVTNTGELFF. The CDR3 DNA reads TGTGCCAGCAGCTTAAGCGGGGTAACCAACACCGGGGAGCTGTTTTTT. J is TRBJ2-2 and V is TRBV7-3, with D tentatively TRBD2 (6 bases). This CDR3 comprises 16 residues. The V and J ends lost 1 base and 2 bases respectively, with 11 bases between them. CDR1 is SGHTA, CDR2 FQGTGA, per germline.

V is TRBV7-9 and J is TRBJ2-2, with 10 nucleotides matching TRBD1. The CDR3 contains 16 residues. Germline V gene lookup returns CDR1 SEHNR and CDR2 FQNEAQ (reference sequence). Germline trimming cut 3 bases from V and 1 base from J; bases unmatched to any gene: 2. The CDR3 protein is CASSFGQGVNTGELFF. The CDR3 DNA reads TGTGCCAGCAGCTTCGGACAGGGGGTGAACACCGGGGAGCTGTTTTTT. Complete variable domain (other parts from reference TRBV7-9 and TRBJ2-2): DTGVSQNPRHKITKRGQNVTFRCDPISEHNRLYWYRQTLGQGPEFLTYFQNEAQLEKSRLLSDRFSAERPKGSFSTLEIQRTEQGDSAMYLCASSFGQGVNTGELFFGEGSRLTVL.

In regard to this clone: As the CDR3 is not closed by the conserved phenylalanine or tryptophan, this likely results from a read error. CDR3 amino acids: CASSPQTGGRAEAFL. The CDR3 DNA sequence: TGTGCCAGCAGTCCACAGACAGGGGGAAGGGCTGAAGCTTTCCTT. V usage is TRBV27 and J usage is TRBJ1-1, with TRBD1 matching over 9 bases. This CDR3 spans 15 amino acids. Losses at the gene ends were 5 bases for V and 6 bases for J; bases not matched to a gene: 10. CDR1 is MNHEY, CDR2 SMNVEV, per germline (reference sequence).

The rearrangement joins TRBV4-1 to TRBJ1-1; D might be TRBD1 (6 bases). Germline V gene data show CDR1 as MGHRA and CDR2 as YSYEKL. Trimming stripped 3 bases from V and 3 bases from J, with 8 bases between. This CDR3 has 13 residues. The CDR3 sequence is CASSHPGDTEAFF. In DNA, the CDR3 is TGCGCCAGCAGCCACCCAGGGGACACTGAAGCTTTCTTT.

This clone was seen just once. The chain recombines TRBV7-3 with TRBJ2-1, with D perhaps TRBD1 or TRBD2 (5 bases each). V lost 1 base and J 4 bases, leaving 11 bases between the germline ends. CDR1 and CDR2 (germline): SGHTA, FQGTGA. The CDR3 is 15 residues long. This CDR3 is CASSLIPGPYNEQFF. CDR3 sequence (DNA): TGTGCCAGCAGCTTAATCCCGGGGCCATACAATGAGCAGTTCTTC. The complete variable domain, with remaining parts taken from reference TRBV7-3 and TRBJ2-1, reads GAGVSQTPSNKVTEKGKYVELRCDPISGHTALYWYRQSLGQGPEFLIYFQGTGAADDSGLPNDRFFAVRPEGSVSTLKIQRTERGDSAVYLCASSLIPGPYNEQFFGPGTRLTVL.

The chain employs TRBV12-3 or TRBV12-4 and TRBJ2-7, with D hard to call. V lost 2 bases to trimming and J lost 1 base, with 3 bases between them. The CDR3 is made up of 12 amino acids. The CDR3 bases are TGTGCCAGCAGTTTACAGTCCTACGAGCAGTACTTC. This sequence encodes CASSLQSYEQYF.

The CDR3 sequence is CSASLWGGVNEQFF. CDR3 coding DNA: TGCAGTGCTAGTTTGTGGGGGGGCGTAAATGAGCAGTTCTTC. This chain links TRBV20-1 with TRBJ2-1, with a possible D match to TRBD2 (7 bases). V was cut by 3 bases and J by 7 bases, with 16 bases left in between. Germline V CDR1 and CDR2: DFQATT, SNEGSKA (reference sequence). The CDR3 is made up of 14 amino acids.

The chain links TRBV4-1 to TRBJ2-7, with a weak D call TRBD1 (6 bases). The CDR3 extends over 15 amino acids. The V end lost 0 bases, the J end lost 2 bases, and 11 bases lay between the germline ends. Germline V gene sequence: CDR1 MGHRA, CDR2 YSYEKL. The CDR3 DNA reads TGCGCCAGCAGCCAAGAAGACAGGTCCGCCTACGAGCAGTACTTC. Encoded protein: CASSQEDRSAYEQYF.

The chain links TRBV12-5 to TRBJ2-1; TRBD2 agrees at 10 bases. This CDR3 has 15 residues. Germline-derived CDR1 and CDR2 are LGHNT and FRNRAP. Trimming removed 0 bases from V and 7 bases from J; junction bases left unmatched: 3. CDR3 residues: CASGLVLAGSNEQFF. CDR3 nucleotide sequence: TGTGCTAGTGGTTTGGTACTAGCGGGGAGTAATGAGCAGTTCTTC.

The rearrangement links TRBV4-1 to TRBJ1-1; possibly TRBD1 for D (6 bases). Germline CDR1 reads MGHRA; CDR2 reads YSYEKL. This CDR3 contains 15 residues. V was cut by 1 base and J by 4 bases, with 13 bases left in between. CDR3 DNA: TGCGCCAGCAGCCAAGGGGGGCAGGGTGGCACTGAAGCTTTCTTT. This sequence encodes CASSQGGQGGTEAFF.

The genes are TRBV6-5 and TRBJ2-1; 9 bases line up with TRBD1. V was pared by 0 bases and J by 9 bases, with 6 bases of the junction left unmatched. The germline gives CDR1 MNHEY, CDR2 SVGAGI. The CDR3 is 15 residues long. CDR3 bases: TGTGCCAGCAGTTACTCGAGGACAGGGGTGTCTGAGCAGTTCTTC. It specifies CASSYSRTGVSEQFF.

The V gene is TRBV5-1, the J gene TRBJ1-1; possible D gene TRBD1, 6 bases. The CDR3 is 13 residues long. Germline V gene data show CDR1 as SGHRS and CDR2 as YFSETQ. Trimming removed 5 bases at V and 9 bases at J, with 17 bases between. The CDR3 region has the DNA TGCGCCAGCAGGTTCGACAGGTCCGAACAAGCTTTCTTT. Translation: CASRFDRSEQAFF.

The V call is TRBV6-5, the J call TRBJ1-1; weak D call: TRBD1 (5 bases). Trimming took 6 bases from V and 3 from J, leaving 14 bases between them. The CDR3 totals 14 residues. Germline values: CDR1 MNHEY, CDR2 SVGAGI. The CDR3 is CASSPSGGYTEAFF. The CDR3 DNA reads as TGTGCCAGCAGCCCATCCGGGGGGTACACTGAAGCTTTCTTT.

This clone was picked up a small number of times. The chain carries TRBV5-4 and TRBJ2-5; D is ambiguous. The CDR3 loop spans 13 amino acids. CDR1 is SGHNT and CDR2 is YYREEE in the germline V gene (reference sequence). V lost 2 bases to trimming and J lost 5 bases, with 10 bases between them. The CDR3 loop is CASSLAPPETQYF. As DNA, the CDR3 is TGTGCCAGCAGCTTAGCGCCCCCCGAGACCCAGTACTTC.

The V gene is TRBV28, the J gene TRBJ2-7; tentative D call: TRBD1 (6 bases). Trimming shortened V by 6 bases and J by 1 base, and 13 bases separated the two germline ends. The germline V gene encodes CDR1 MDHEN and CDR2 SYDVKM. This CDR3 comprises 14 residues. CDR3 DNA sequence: TGTGCCAGCAGCCGGACAGTCGTTTCCTACGAGCAGTACTTC. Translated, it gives CASSRTVVSYEQYF. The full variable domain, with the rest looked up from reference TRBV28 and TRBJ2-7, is DVKVTQSSRYLVKRTGEKVFLECVQDMDHENMFWYRQDPGLGLRLIYFSYDVKMKEKGDIPEGYSVSREKKERFSLILESASTNQTSMYLCASSRTVVSYEQYFGPGTRLTVT.

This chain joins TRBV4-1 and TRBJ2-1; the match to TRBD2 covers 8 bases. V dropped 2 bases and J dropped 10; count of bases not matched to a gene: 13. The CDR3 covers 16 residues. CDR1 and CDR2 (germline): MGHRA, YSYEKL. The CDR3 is CASSQLFSGVFNEQFF. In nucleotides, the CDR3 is TGCGCCAGCAGCCAATTATTTAGCGGGGTGTTCAACGAGCAGTTCTTC.